This TCR beta chain is from a study of lymphopenia after photon versus proton radiotherapy. Study-level results: After lymphocyte nadir, photon-treated repertoires showed oligoclonal expansion, especially CD8+ Temra.

The CDR3 covers 16 residues. Libraries were prepared by immunoSEQ multiplex PCR; TCRdb keeps only in-frame clonotypes and omits some of them. The sample shows 75,000 or so clones, over 70% of them seen only once. A note on this clone: Its antigen is currently unknown.

This TCR was sampled from a man in his fifties or sixties with pancreatic cancer. Source: peripheral blood, taken from a patient treated with proton-based radiotherapy. This chain uses TRBV21-1 with TRBJ2-7; the D segment call TRBD1 is taken from the table without a DNA check. TRBV21-1 is a pseudogene. The CDR3 region is CASTQLTQPWLYEQYF. The DNA of the CDR3 is TGTGCCAGCACCCAATTAACCCAACCGTGGCTTTACGAGCAGTACTTC.